This is a list of T cell receptor beta chains from one sample in a study of cytomegalovirus exposure and HLA in healthy donors. Sequenced by immunoSEQ multiplex PCR; TCRdb stores in-frame clones only, minus some. The table has a few hundred thousand clones, 85% to 90% seen once; the top ten hold about 3%. The sample comprised PBMCs. These receptors were taken from a woman aged 18 to 35 in good health and CMV-seronegative. The CDR3 runs from the conserved cysteine through the conserved F or W.

>TRBJ1-5|TRBV19
CATQDRVGQPQHF
>TRBJ1-2|TRBV4-2
CASSQESRAGFDGYTF
>TRBJ2-1|TRBV11-2
CASSFTGTGAYNEQFF
>TRBJ2-7|TRBV5-1
CASSPSGRAYEQYF
>TRBJ2-7|TRBV6-5
CASRAGAYEQYF
>TRBJ2-7|TRBV2
CASSGLAGNEQYF
>TRBJ1-4|TRBV7-9
CASSTEARRSLRLFF
>TRBJ2-5|TRBV27
CASTDRGQTQYF
>TRBJ1-2|TRBV29-1
CSVGTGYSYGYTF
>TRBJ2-7|TRBV7-9
CASSLDPGGRRAYEQYF
>TRBJ2-1|TRBV18
CASSPSTSGSSYNEQFF
>TRBJ2-5|TRBV27
CASRTTSGGEETQYF
>TRBJ1-3|TRBV5-1
CASRPGSGNTIYF
>TRBJ2-7|TRBV6-5
CASSPPGTVAYEQYF
>TRBJ1-2|TRBV27
CASLGQGAGGGYGYTF
>TRBJ2-7|TRBV1
CTSEPPTAYRREQYF
>TRBJ2-1|TRBV29-1
CSVAPSGASDEQFF
>TRBJ2-7|TRBV5-4
CASSPDSSYEQYF
>TRBJ2-7|TRBV4-2
CASSPGHHYEQYF
>TRBJ2-5|TRBV29-1
CSGRVHETQYF
>TRBJ2-7|TRBV7-2
CASSHPTSGSEQYF
>TRBJ2-1|TRBV28
CASSSRQKSSYNEQFF
>TRBJ2-6|TRBV27
CASTVSGGPLSGANVLTF
>TRBJ2-1|TRBV28
CASSSAGGGSAYNEQFF
>TRBJ2-7|TRBV28
CASSLRAGAYF
>TRBJ2-3|TRBV5-1
CASSLASRGKDTQYF
>TRBJ2-7|TRBV19
CASSPTGGGEQYF
>TRBJ1-1|TRBV11-3
CASSLGTGGNTEAFF
>TRBJ1-2|TRBV7-6
CASSSTGILGYTF
>TRBJ2-7|TRBV11-2
CASSSPGQGTGYEQYF
>TRBJ2-5|TRBV27
CASSFLETQYF
>TRBJ2-7|TRBV29-1
CSVVGGASTYEQYF
>TRBJ1-2|TRBV10-3
CAIKTRTPTEYYGYTF
>TRBJ2-3|TRBV27
CASSQGTSGSTDTQYF
>TRBJ2-6|TRBV28
CASSFLGTDSGANVLTF
>TRBJ1-1|TRBV28
CASSLFSAPRQGRAEAFF
>TRBJ2-3|TRBV25-1
CASSEGVGHTDTQYF
>TRBJ2-7|TRBV27
CASHGSGGFEQYF
>TRBJ2-5|TRBV2
CASSADGVTETQYF
>TRBJ2-2|TRBV9
CASSASRGPSNTGELFF
>TRBJ2-7|TRBV10-3
CAIGGQGTYEQYF
>TRBJ2-3|TRBV5-1
CASSLAPGVDTQYF
>TRBJ1-2|TRBV6-1
CASSEVRGNYGYTF
>TRBJ1-2|TRBV5-6
CASSLIIEDYGYTF
>TRBJ1-4|TRBV20-1
CSARHNEKLFF
>TRBJ2-2|TRBV5-1
CASSLARLAGGPTGELFF
>TRBJ2-1|TRBV5-6
CASSLGGDNEQFF
>TRBJ1-1|TRBV28
CASRIKAWRTEAFF
>TRBJ1-5|TRBV28
CASSLHQGDGNQPQHF
>TRBJ2-1|TRBV27
CASSLGLLAGTRSSYNEQFF
>TRBJ1-2|TRBV5-1
CASGLQNYGYTF
>TRBJ2-7|TRBV5-4
CASSLESGRAYEQYF
>TRBJ2-3|TRBV4-1
CASGGAGTQYF
>TRBJ1-1|TRBV10-3
CAARGLNTEAFF
>TRBJ2-1|TRBV27
CASGGSAYNEQFF
>TRBJ2-1|TRBV9
CASSGQGEESYNEQFF
>TRBJ1-1|TRBV19
CASKMGQGANTEAFF
>TRBJ2-7|TRBV29-1
CSVEEGLAGASSYEQYF
>TRBJ1-5|TRBV30
CAWRTGQGNQPQHF
>TRBJ1-2|TRBV7-2
CASSRATGTLNYGYTF